This T cell receptor beta chain was identified during a study of cytomegalovirus exposure and HLA in healthy donors. PCR primers comprised 60 Vbeta and 13 Jbeta primers. Clones were read by immunoSEQ multiplex PCR, and TCRdb kept only the in-frame ones, dropping some. The sample carries approximately 170,000 clones, about 75% recorded once. V was shortened by 5 bases and J by 9 bases, with 8 bases between the two germline ends. This CDR3 spans 11 amino acids. Looked up from germline, CDR1 is MNHEY and CDR2 is SMNVEV (reference sequence). The chain has TRBV27 and TRBJ2-1; D not certain. The specimen was PBMCs. The receptor's source is a man between 18 and 29 years old in good health and CMV-seropositive. The CDR3 sequence is CASSLGPEQFF. Here the CDR3 DNA reads TGTGCCAGCAGTCTGGGCCCTGAGCAGTTCTTC.